The 20 T cell receptor beta chains in this list originate from one sample, sequenced in a study of OX40 agonist ivuxolimab in advanced cancers. Libraries were prepared by immunoSEQ multiplex PCR; TCRdb keeps only in-frame clonotypes and omits some of them. The sample carries 52,000 or so clones, 82% recorded once. The specimen was CD4+ or CD8+ T cells sorted from blood, collected in a trial of the OX40 agonist ivuxolimab. The receptors shown here come from an adult with an advanced solid tumor such as melanoma, head and neck, liver or kidney cancer.

The table lists this clone with a few counts. The chain employs TRBV28 and TRBJ1-4; D may be TRBD1 (6 bases). This CDR3 spans 12 amino acids. Looked up from germline, CDR1 is MDHEN and CDR2 is SYDVKM. V lost 8 bases to trimming and J lost 6 bases, with 10 bases between them. The CDR3 nucleotides read TGTGCCAGCGGACAGAGGGATGAAAAACTGTTTTTT. Amino acid sequence: CASGQRDEKLFF.

The chain links TRBV10-1 to TRBJ1-1, with 7 bases lining up with TRBD1. The germline CDR1 and CDR2 sequences are WNHNN and SYGVQD (reference sequence). The CDR3 loop spans 17 amino acids. The trim removed 0 bases at V and 4 bases at J, leaving 11 bases unmatched. In DNA, the CDR3 is TGCGCCAGCAGTGAGTCGAAGGCGACAGGGATGGGCACTGAAGCTTTCTTT. Encoded protein: CASSESKATGMGTEAFF.

The chain recombines TRBV6-1 with TRBJ1-2, with 8 bases matching TRBD1. The germline V gene encodes CDR1 MNHNS and CDR2 SASEGT. Trimming at V came to 6 bases and at J to 4 bases, leaving 10 bases not matched to a gene. The CDR3 totals 15 residues. CDR3 bases: TGTGCCAGCAGACCACCCAGACAGGGGACCTATGGCTACACCTTC. Translated, it gives CASRPPRQGTYGYTF.

CDR3 sequence: CASSLDRAGNGYTF. The CDR3 DNA reads as TGTGCCAGCAGTCTGGACAGGGCGGGAAATGGCTACACCTTC. The genes are TRBV27 and TRBJ1-2, with 8 bases aligning to TRBD1. The V and J ends lost 5 bases and 6 bases, in that order; junction bases with no gene match: 8. This CDR3 spans 14 amino acids. CDR1 and CDR2 from the germline V gene are MNHEY and SMNVEV (reference sequence).

In this sample, this clone turned up a few times. The genes are TRBV5-1 and TRBJ1-4; 7 bases are shared with TRBD1. Germline CDR1 is SGHRS and CDR2 is YFSETQ. CDR3 length equals 15 residues. Unmatched junction bases numbered 8, after V lost 0 bases and J lost 9 bases. The CDR3 nucleotides are TGCGCCAGCAGCTTGGATTCCGGGACAGTTAAAAAACTGTTTTTT. This encodes CASSLDSGTVKKLFF. The variable domain in full, completed from reference TRBV5-1 and TRBJ1-4, reads KAGVTQTPRYLIKTRGQQVTLSCSPISGHRSVSWYQQTPGQGLQFLFEYFSETQRNKGNFPGRFSGRQFSNSRSEMNVSTLELGDSALYLCASSLDSGTVKKLFFGSGTQLSVL.

This clone was counted once. The V call is TRBV7-9, the J call TRBJ1-4; a possible D gene is TRBD1 (6 bases). Between the trimmed V and J ends, which lost 3 bases and 0 bases, there was a span of 14 bases. This CDR3 is 17 amino acids long. The V gene's germline CDR1 is SEHNR and CDR2 FQNEAQ (reference sequence). The CDR3 loop reads CASSLWTVNPTNEKLFF. DNA for the CDR3: TGTGCCAGCAGCTTGTGGACAGTTAATCCAACTAATGAAAAACTGTTTTTT.

The CDR3 loop is CASSVDRGPAEKLFF. The CDR3 coding sequence is TGTGCCAGCAGTGTAGACAGGGGGCCCGCTGAAAAACTGTTTTTT. The V and J genes are TRBV27 and TRBJ1-4; 10 bases map to TRBD1. The germline gives CDR1 MNHEY, CDR2 SMNVEV (reference sequence). The V gene end was trimmed by 5 bases and the J gene end by 7 bases; junction bases not matched to a gene: 7. CDR3 length: 15 residues.

CDR3 DNA: TGTGCCAGCTCATGGACAGAGAACACTGAAGCTTTCTTT. It specifies CASSWTENTEAFF. This sequence joins TRBV6-1 and TRBJ1-1, with D perhaps matching TRBD1 (6 bases). The CDR3 is 13 amino acids. V was shortened by 8 bases and J by 1 base, with 11 bases between the two germline ends. Germline-derived CDR1 and CDR2 are MNHNS and SASEGT.

V and J are TRBV7-2 and TRBJ1-1, with D hard to call. The CDR3 has 14 amino acids. Germline lookup yields CDR1 SGHTA and CDR2 FQGNSA. Trimming took 5 bases from V and 1 from J, leaving 11 bases between them. As DNA, the CDR3 is TGTGCCAGCAGCCCGGGCCGGGGGAACACTGAAGCTTTCTTT. Amino acid sequence: CASSPGRGNTEAFF.

The V call is TRBV27, the J call TRBJ1-1; 8 bases line up with TRBD1. CDR3 length: 16 residues. Germline V CDR1 and CDR2: MNHEY, SMNVEV (reference sequence). Trimming removed 6 bases from V and 5 bases from J; junction bases left unmatched: 14. CDR3 DNA: TGTGCCAGCAGGCCTAGCAGGGGGCTACTGAGTACTGAAGCTTTCTTT. Translated, it gives CASRPSRGLLSTEAFF.

The V gene is TRBV6-1, the J gene TRBJ2-5; 9 bases align to TRBD2. This CDR3 has 16 amino acids. The V gene end was trimmed by 0 bases and the J gene end by 4 bases; junction bases not matched to a gene: 6. From germline, CDR1 is MNHNS and CDR2 SASEGT. Written as DNA, the CDR3 is TGTGCCAGCAGTGAAGCCCTAAGTAGCGGGGGAGAGACCCAGTACTTC. Amino acid sequence: CASSEALSSGGETQYF.

The chain employs TRBV25-1 and TRBJ2-1, with D perhaps matching TRBD2 (6 bases). CDR1 and CDR2 (germline): MGHDK, SYGVNS. The CDR3 totals 15 residues. The V gene lost 5 bases and the J gene lost 1 base, with 12 bases spanning the gap. CDR3 amino acids: CASSPSGGSYNEQFF. DNA of the CDR3: TGTGCCAGCAGTCCCAGCGGAGGGTCCTACAATGAGCAGTTCTTC.

The V gene is TRBV9, the J gene TRBJ2-1; TRBD2 agrees at 10 bases. The V gene end was trimmed by 7 bases and the J gene end by 8 bases; junction bases not matched to a gene: 3. CDR1 and CDR2 (germline): SGDLS, YYNGEE. The CDR3 consists of 12 residues. The CDR3 is CASRAGGDEQFF. DNA of the CDR3: TGTGCCAGCCGAGCGGGAGGGGATGAGCAGTTCTTC. The variable domain in full, completed from reference TRBV9 and TRBJ2-1, reads DSGVTQTPKHLITATGQRVTLRCSPRSGDLSVYWYQQSLDQGLQFLIQYYNGEERAKGNILERFSAQQFPDLHSELNLSSLELGDSALYFCASRAGGDEQFFGPGTRLTVL.

This sequence joins TRBV2 and TRBJ2-1; 8 bases match TRBD2. Germline loops: CDR1 SNHLY, CDR2 FYNNEI. CDR3 length equals 15 residues. The ends lost 6 bases at V and 5 bases at J; junction bases unmatched: 9. CDR3 sequence (DNA): TGTGCCAGCAGGTACGGGGGCGGGAGGAACAATGAGCAGTTCTTC. It codes for CASRYGGGRNNEQFF.

This rearrangement joins TRBV6-5 to TRBJ2-7; D gene unclear. The CDR3 runs 14 residues. Trimming stripped 0 bases from V and 3 bases from J, with 9 bases between. Germline lookup yields CDR1 MNHEY and CDR2 SVGAGI. CDR3 coding DNA: TGTGCCAGCAGTTACTCGCCAGACCTCTACGAGCAGTACTTC. This gives the protein CASSYSPDLYEQYF.

This chain connects TRBV11-2 to TRBJ2-5; the D is unclear. CDR3 length: 12 amino acids. Trimming took 3 bases from V and 3 from J, leaving 5 bases between them. Germline CDR1 and CDR2: SGHAT and FQNNGV. The CDR3 reads CASSFYEETQYF. CDR3 coding DNA: TGTGCCAGCAGCTTCTACGAAGAGACCCAGTACTTC.

This chain links TRBV28 with TRBJ1-3; 11 nucleotides line up with TRBD1. The CDR3 length is 18 residues. Germline CDR1 MDHEN, CDR2 SYDVKM. Germline trimming cut 2 bases from V and 4 bases from J; bases unmatched to any gene: 10. Here the CDR3 reads CASSLIVLGQGAGNTIYF. The CDR3 DNA is TGTGCCAGCAGTTTAATAGTTCTAGGACAGGGGGCCGGAAACACCATATATTTT.

The CDR3 sequence: CASSGDGAYEQYF. For the CDR3, the DNA is TGTGCCAGCAGTGGGGACGGTGCCTACGAGCAGTACTTC. The gene calls are TRBV2 and TRBJ2-7, with D possibly called TRBD1 or TRBD2 (5 bases each). The V end was cut by 4 bases, the J end by 2 bases, with 9 bases between. This CDR3 region has 13 residues. Germline CDR1 SNHLY, CDR2 FYNNEI.

The V gene is TRBV7-8, the J gene TRBJ2-7; 10 bases align to TRBD2. CDR3 length equals 15 residues. Germline CDR1 reads SGHVS; CDR2 reads FQNEAQ. J was trimmed by 0 bases and V by 5 bases; bases with no gene match: 4. The CDR3 loop reads CASSAGTSASYEQYF. In DNA, the CDR3 is TGTGCCAGCAGCGCTGGGACTAGCGCCTCCTACGAGCAGTACTTC.

V and J are TRBV5-4 and TRBJ1-2, with a weak D call TRBD1 (5 bases). From germline, CDR1 is SGHNT and CDR2 YYREEE (reference sequence). CDR3 length equals 13 residues. V was pared by 4 bases and J by 8 bases, with 15 bases between. The CDR3 here is CASSTDRKRGYTF. For the CDR3, the DNA is TGTGCCAGCAGCACAGACAGAAAGCGGGGCTACACCTTC.